This TCR beta chain derives from a study of blood T cells in healthy people across ages. Overall study: Per two T cells, template switching captured roughly one barcoded beta molecule.

A second PCR of 7 to 11 cycles used a sample-barcoded 5' primer and a J-beta primer mix. MiXCR was run by TCRdb on the 5' RACE reads, yielding one entry per CDR3 protein. The sample has about 750,000 distinct CDR3 sequences; about 48% are singletons. Per germline, CDR1 SEHNR and CDR2 FQNEAQ (reference sequence). Trimming cost V 1 base and J 1 base; bases outside gene matches: 3. The CDR3 sequence is 17 residues long. The sequenced sample consisted of blood. This TCR was sampled from a man older than 75 in good health. The chain carries TRBV7-9 and TRBJ2-6, with TRBD2 matching over 8 bases. This CDR3 reads CASSLGPGGSGANVLTF. The CDR3 DNA is TGTGCCAGCAGCTTAGGACCGGGAGGGTCTGGGGCCAACGTCCTGACTTTC.